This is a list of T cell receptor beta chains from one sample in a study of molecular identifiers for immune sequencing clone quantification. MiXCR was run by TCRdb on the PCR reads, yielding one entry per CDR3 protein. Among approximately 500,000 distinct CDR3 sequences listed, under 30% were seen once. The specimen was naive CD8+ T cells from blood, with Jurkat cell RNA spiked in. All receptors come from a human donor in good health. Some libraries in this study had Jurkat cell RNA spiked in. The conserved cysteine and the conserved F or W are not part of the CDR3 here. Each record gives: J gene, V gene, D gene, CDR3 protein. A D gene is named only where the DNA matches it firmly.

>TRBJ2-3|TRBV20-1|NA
SATPTGVDTDTQY
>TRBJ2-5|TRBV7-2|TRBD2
ASSYLAGETQY
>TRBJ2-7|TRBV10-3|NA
AISESSGKSYEQY
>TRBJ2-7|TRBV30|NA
AWSSGGGYEQY
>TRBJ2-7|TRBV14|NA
ASSQDFGGYEQY
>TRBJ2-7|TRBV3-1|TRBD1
ASSQLRQGVEQY
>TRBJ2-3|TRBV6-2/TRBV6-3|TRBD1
ASSYVPGQGFSTQY
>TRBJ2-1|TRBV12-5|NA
ASGLSQGHEQF
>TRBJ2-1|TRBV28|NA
ASSSGPEGPNYNEQF
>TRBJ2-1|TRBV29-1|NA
SVEKTDSYDEQF
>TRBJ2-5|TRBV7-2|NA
ASSLVRAAQAPQY
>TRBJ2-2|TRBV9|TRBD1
ASSVGTGTAGELF
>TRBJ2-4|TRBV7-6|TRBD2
ASSLGSGTSGPQAKNIQY
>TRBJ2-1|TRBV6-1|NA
ASSEAQGEQF
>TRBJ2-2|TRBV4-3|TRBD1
ASSRDRGLGTGELF
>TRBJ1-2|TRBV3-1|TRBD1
ASSRPGQGADGYT
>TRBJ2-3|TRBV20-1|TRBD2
SATPSLAASTDTQY
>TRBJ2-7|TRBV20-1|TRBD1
SARGPTGGLDEQY
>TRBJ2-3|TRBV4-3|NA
ASSHPPDTQY
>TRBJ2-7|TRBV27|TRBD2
ASSDKRTSGYYEQY